The clone carrying this T cell receptor (beta chain) was seen a handful of times. V was trimmed by 8 bases and J by 7 bases, leaving 12 bases between them. CDR3 size: 12 residues. The V gene's germline CDR1 is MNHNS and CDR2 SASEGT. The authors ran a second PCR of 7 to 11 cycles using a sample-barcoded 5' primer and a J-beta primer mix. Individual samples furnished no less than 3 million CDR3-containing paired-end reads apiece. TCRdb ran MiXCR on the 5' RACE reads and lists one entry per CDR3 protein. The sample carries 910,000 or so distinct CDR3 sequences, about 53% recorded once. The sample belongs to a study of blood T cells in healthy people across ages.

This clonotype was sampled from a woman between 55 and 75 years old in good health. Sequences were obtained from blood. The V call is TRBV6-1, the J call TRBJ2-1, with D possibly matching TRBD1 (5 bases). CDR3 sequence: CASGRVNNEQFF. CDR3 coding DNA: TGTGCCAGCGGCAGGGTAAATAATGAGCAGTTCTTC.